Below, 8 T cell receptor beta chains from the same sample are listed, as sequenced in a study of cytomegalovirus exposure and HLA in healthy donors. The PCR employed 60 Vbeta primers together with 13 Jbeta primers. The method was immunoSEQ multiplex PCR; TCRdb's version includes in-frame clones alone and lacks a portion of them. Here the sample spans 90,000 to 150,000 clones, around two thirds being singletons. Sequencing input: PBMCs. Receptor source: a human donor in good health.

The chain combines TRBV5-1 with TRBJ2-5; 8 positions match TRBD1. The CDR3 is 14 residues long. Germline-derived CDR1 and CDR2 are SGHRS and YFSETQ. Trimming took 0 bases from V and 7 from J; bases not matched to a gene: 5. The CDR3 coding sequence is TGCGCCAGCAGCTTGGCCGACAGGGGCTCGACCCAGTACTTC. Protein product: CASSLADRGSTQYF.

The chain couples TRBV29-1 to TRBJ2-1; D not resolved. Trimming left V 7 bases short and J 7 bases short, with 14 bases between. The CDR3 totals 12 residues. From germline, CDR1 is SQVTM and CDR2 ANQGSEA. This CDR3 is CSGLEVLNEQFF. DNA of the CDR3: TGCAGCGGTCTTGAGGTCCTGAATGAGCAGTTCTTC.

This chain connects TRBV2 to TRBJ1-2; D is possibly TRBD1 (6 bases). V dropped 5 bases and J dropped 4 bases, with 14 bases sitting between them. The CDR3 loop spans 14 amino acids. Germline CDR1 SNHLY, CDR2 FYNNEI. In DNA form, the CDR3 reads TGTGCCAGCAGTCCGGGACAAGGTTCCTATGGCTACACCTTC. It encodes CASSPGQGSYGYTF.

As to this clone: The sample contains more than one DNA sequence encoding this CDR3. The chain uses TRBV5-1 and TRBJ1-3, with 7 bases aligning to TRBD1. In germline, CDR1 is SGHRS, CDR2 YFSETQ. V gave up 4 bases and J gave up 2 bases; unmatched junction bases: 3. CDR3 length equals 14 residues. The CDR3: CASSPGTAGNTIYF. The CDR3 region has the DNA TGCGCCAGCAGCCCCGGGACAGCTGGAAACACCATATATTTT.

CDR3 sequence (DNA): TGTGCCAGCAGTGGGAAGGGACAGGGGGCGGGGGAGACCCAGTACTTC. Its translation: CASSGKGQGAGETQYF. The chain has TRBV6-6 and TRBJ2-5, with 12 bases fitting TRBD1. This CDR3 has 16 amino acids. The V and J ends lost 5 bases and 5 bases, in that order; junction bases with no gene match: 9. Germline V gives CDR1 MNHNY, CDR2 SVGAGI (reference sequence).

The chain combines TRBV7-8 with TRBJ1-1; TRBD1 agrees at 8 bases. CDR1 SGHVS and CDR2 FQNEAQ come from the germline V gene. The CDR3 covers 12 residues. Trimming took 3 bases from V and 7 from J; bases not matched to a gene: 1. The DNA for the CDR3 is TGTGCCAGCAGCTTTGACAGGGGTGAAGCTTTCTTT. This sequence encodes CASSFDRGEAFF. Full variable domain (rest looked up from reference TRBV7-8 and TRBJ1-1): GAGVSQSPRYKVAKRGQDVALRCDPISGHVSLFWYQQALGQGPEFLTYFQNEAQLDKSGLPSDRFFAERPEGSVSTLKIQRTQQEDSAVYLCASSFDRGEAFFGQGTRLTVV.

This chain uses TRBV30 with TRBJ2-1, with a possible D match to TRBD2 (6 bases). Looked up from germline, CDR1 is GTSNPN and CDR2 is SVGIG (reference sequence). This CDR3 comprises 14 residues. V lost 0 bases and J 9 bases, leaving 15 bases between the germline ends. The CDR3 reads CAWSVPRLGTEQFF. The CDR3 DNA follows: TGTGCCTGGAGTGTCCCTCGACTAGGCACTGAGCAGTTCTTC.

This clone was counted only a few times. The chain couples TRBV5-1 to TRBJ1-4; TRBD1 matches at 7 bases. CDR1 is SGHRS and CDR2 is YFSETQ in the germline V gene. This CDR3 comprises 16 residues. Trimming at V came to 0 bases and at J to 0 bases, leaving 2 bases not matched to a gene. CDR3: CASSLDTGATNEKLFF. The CDR3 DNA reads TGCGCCAGCAGCTTGGACACAGGGGCAACTAATGAAAAACTGTTTTTT. The full variable domain, completed using reference TRBV5-1 and TRBJ1-4, is KAGVTQTPRYLIKTRGQQVTLSCSPISGHRSVSWYQQTPGQGLQFLFEYFSETQRNKGNFPGRFSGRQFSNSRSEMNVSTLELGDSALYLCASSLDTGATNEKLFFGSGTQLSVL.